One and the same sample provided the 20 T cell receptor beta chains below, sequenced in a study of CD8+CD57+ T cells in acquired aplastic anemia. TCR beta VDJ combinations and CDR3 sequences were profiled from genomic DNA. Using its own MiXCR run on the reads, TCRdb lists one record per CDR3 protein. Of roughly 220,000 distinct CDR3 sequences in the sample, 65% were seen once. Those patients picked for sequencing had displayed CD8+CD57+ cell expansion on flow cytometry. The sequenced sample was sorted CD4+, CD8+, or CD8+CD57+ T cells (not recorded which) from PBMCs. These receptors were obtained from a human donor with aplastic anemia.

This chain joins TRBV20-1 and TRBJ2-1; D possibly corresponds to TRBD2 (6 bases). Trimming cost V 5 bases and J 6 bases, with 11 bases left between them. Germline V gene data show CDR1 as DFQATT and CDR2 as SNEGSKA (reference sequence). The CDR3 sequence is 12 residues long. The CDR3 DNA reads TGCAGTGCTGCCAGGGACTCCAATGAGCAGTTCTTC. This translates into CSAARDSNEQFF.

V gene TRBV12-3 or TRBV12-4 combines with J gene TRBJ1-1; D is perhaps TRBD1 (6 bases). V lost 4 bases and J 5 bases, leaving 14 bases between the germline ends. CDR3 length: 14 amino acids. This CDR3 is CASSSIGGRTEAFF. For the CDR3, the DNA is TGTGCCAGCAGTTCTATAGGGGGGAGGACTGAAGCTTTCTTT.

This chain links TRBV20-1 with TRBJ2-7, with D possibly TRBD2 on 5 matching bases. CDR3 length equals 14 residues. Looked up from germline, CDR1 is DFQATT and CDR2 is SNEGSKA (reference sequence). With 3 bases removed from V and 5 bases from J, the gap between germline ends came to 17 bases. The CDR3 DNA reads as TGCAGTGCTAGGCGTGGAGAGGGAGCCCACGAGCAGTACTTC. As protein: CSARRGEGAHEQYF.

The chain combines TRBV10-3 with TRBJ2-3; D tentatively reads TRBD1 or TRBD2 (7 bases each). Deletions cut 6 bases from V and 3 bases from J, with 13 bases between. The CDR3 extends over 14 amino acids. Looked up from germline, CDR1 is ENHRY and CDR2 is SYGVKD. CDR3 DNA sequence: TGTGCCATCAGGGCAGGGGGGGTTACAGATACGCAGTATTTT. It is translated as CAIRAGGVTDTQYF.

This clonotype has a single count. The CDR3 does not close with the conserved phenylalanine or tryptophan, likely indicating a read error. The chain couples TRBV19 to TRBJ1-2, with 9 bases lining up with TRBD1. Trimming cost V 5 bases and J 0 bases; bases outside gene matches: 4. The CDR3 spans 15 residues. Per germline, CDR1 LNHDA and CDR2 SQIVND (reference sequence). The CDR3 sequence: CASSSGTGTNYGYTS. In DNA form, the CDR3 reads TGTGCCAGTAGTTCTGGGACAGGGACTAACTATGGCTACACCTCC.

The chain joins TRBV7-2 to TRBJ1-2; D possibly corresponds to TRBD1 (5 bases). The CDR3 is 14 amino acids. V was shortened by 5 bases and J by 5 bases, with 15 bases between the two germline ends. Per the germline V gene, CDR1 is SGHTA and CDR2 is FQGNSA. In DNA, the CDR3 is TGTGCCAGCAGCGATGGGGGGGGAGTGTATGGCTACACCTTC. Translated, it gives CASSDGGGVYGYTF.

The V call is TRBV29-1, the J call TRBJ2-7; 9 bases match TRBD1. Trimming took 4 bases from V and 5 from J; bases not matched to a gene: 6. From germline, CDR1 is SQVTM and CDR2 ANQGSEA. This CDR3 contains 13 residues. As DNA, the CDR3 is TGCAGCGTTGGACCGAGGACAGGGGACGAGCAGTACTTC. It specifies CSVGPRTGDEQYF.

The chain carries TRBV15 and TRBJ2-5, with 11 bases identical to TRBD2. Losses at the gene ends were 3 bases for V and 5 bases for J; bases not matched to a gene: 5. The CDR3 loop spans 15 amino acids. Per germline, CDR1 LNHNV and CDR2 YYDKDF (reference sequence). The CDR3 nucleotides are TGTGCCACCAGCAGCTCTAGCGGGGGGACGGAGACCCAGTACTTC. It yields the protein CATSSSSGGTETQYF. Variable domain in full (rest from reference TRBV15 and TRBJ2-5): DAMVIQNPRYQVTQFGKPVTLSCSQTLNHNVMYWYQQKSSQAPKLLFHYYDKDFNNEADTPDNFQSRRPNTSFCFLDIRSPGLGDTAMYLCATSSSSGGTETQYFGPGTRLLVL.

This rearrangement joins TRBV14 to TRBJ2-3; D might be TRBD2 (5 bases). Deletions cut 1 base from V and 4 bases from J, with 27 bases between. The V gene's germline CDR1 is SGHDN and CDR2 FVKESK. CDR3 length: 20 amino acids. CDR3 residues: CASSQVGGYWKLPPPDTQYF. The CDR3 DNA sequence: TGTGCCAGCAGCCAAGTAGGCGGGTATTGGAAACTCCCCCCCCCAGATACGCAGTATTTT.

This sequence joins TRBV5-1 and TRBJ1-6; possibly TRBD1 for D (5 bases). Trimming stripped 4 bases from V and 12 bases from J, with 14 bases between. Per the germline V gene, CDR1 is SGHRS and CDR2 is YFSETQ. The CDR3 length is 13 residues. The CDR3 sequence is CASSRDHPEPLHF. Here the CDR3 DNA reads TGCGCCAGCAGCAGGGACCATCCAGAACCCCTCCACTTT. Full variable domain (missing parts from reference TRBV5-1 and TRBJ1-6): KAGVTQTPRYLIKTRGQQVTLSCSPISGHRSVSWYQQTPGQGLQFLFEYFSETQRNKGNFPGRFSGRQFSNSRSEMNVSTLELGDSALYLCASSRDHPEPLHFGNGTRLTVT.

This clonotype was observed once. The rearrangement links TRBV5-1 to TRBJ2-5, with 7 bases fitting TRBD1. The J call may be faulty, since TRBJ2-7 better matches the DNA end. This CDR3 is built from 15 residues. The germline V gene encodes CDR1 SGHRS and CDR2 YFSETQ. CDR3 nucleotides: TGCGCCAGCAGCTTGGCCCCGGGACAGAACTACGAGCAGTACTTC. This sequence encodes CASSLAPGQNYEQYF.

V gene TRBV7-2 combines with J gene TRBJ2-7; 8 nucleotides agree with TRBD1. The J segment lost 4 bases and the V segment lost 8 bases, leaving 7 bases of the junction unmatched. The CDR3 covers 13 residues. The germline V gene encodes CDR1 SGHTA and CDR2 FQGNSA. CDR3 coding DNA: TGTGCCAGCGCCTGGACAGGGCCGTACGAGCAGTACTTC. Residues: CASAWTGPYEQYF. Using reference TRBV7-2 and TRBJ2-7 for the parts outside the CDR3, the full variable domain is GAGVSQSPSNKVTEKGKDVELRCDPISGHTALYWYRQSLGQGLEFLIYFQGNSAPDKSGLPSDRFSAERTGGSVSTLTIQRTQQEDSAVYLCASAWTGPYEQYFGPGTRLTVT.

As regards this clonotype: One end of the junction is discordant with germline, which a read error may explain. The chain has TRBV29-1 and TRBJ2-7, with a weak D call TRBD1 (7 bases). The CDR3 totals 13 residues. In germline, CDR1 is SQVTM, CDR2 ANQGSEA. Here the CDR3 reads CSVDGGTVYEQHF. CDR3 sequence (DNA): TGCAGCGTTGATGGGGGGACAGTCTACGAGCAGCACTTC.

The count of this clonotype is one. The rearrangement links TRBV20-1 to TRBJ1-2; 8 nucleotides align to TRBD1. CDR1 DFQATT and CDR2 SNEGSKA come from the germline V gene (reference sequence). V was pared by 4 bases and J by 8 bases, with 9 bases of the junction left unmatched. This CDR3 is built from 13 residues. The CDR3 DNA is TGCAGTGCTACTGGACAGGGTGATAGGGGCTACACCTTC. It encodes CSATGQGDRGYTF.

This chain joins TRBV20-1 and TRBJ2-5; 14 positions agree with TRBD2. The germline V gene encodes CDR1 DFQATT and CDR2 SNEGSKA (reference sequence). This CDR3 is 18 amino acids long. V shed 6 bases, J shed 4 bases, and the junction held 16 bases outside the gene matches. The CDR3 DNA reads as TGCAGTGCCAACCGCAGACTAGCGGGAGGGCCAAGGGGAGAGACCCAGTACTTC. Translation: CSANRRLAGGPRGETQYF.

The table lists this clonotype with many counts. V usage is TRBV6-6 and J usage is TRBJ2-7; tentative D call: TRBD1 (5 bases). Between the trimmed V and J ends, which lost 2 bases and 6 bases, there was a span of 11 bases. The CDR3 sequence is 13 residues long. Per germline, CDR1 MNHNY and CDR2 SVGAGI (reference sequence). The CDR3 is CASSYPRAPEQYF. The CDR3 DNA follows: TGTGCCAGCAGTTACCCCAGGGCTCCCGAGCAGTACTTC.

The V gene is TRBV20-1, the J gene TRBJ1-1; D unclear. The germline V gene has CDR1 DFQATT and CDR2 SNEGSKA (reference sequence). The CDR3 loop spans 14 amino acids. Trimming removed 2 bases from V and 2 bases from J, with 12 bases in between. CDR3 sequence reads: CSARPPDRNTEAFF. CDR3 DNA: TGCAGTGCTAGACCCCCAGATCGAAACACTGAAGCTTTCTTT.

Regarding this clonotype: The junction departs from germline at one end; a sequencing error may be responsible. The chain employs TRBV6-5 and TRBJ2-1, with 8 bases fitting TRBD1. The CDR3 totals 15 residues. Germline values: CDR1 MNHEY, CDR2 SVGAGI. Written as DNA, the CDR3 is TGTGCCATCAGTGGAGGGCAGGGGGCCTTCAATGAGCAGTTCTTC. The encoded protein is CAISGGQGAFNEQFF.

The chain carries TRBV11-2 and TRBJ2-5; D tentatively reads TRBD1 or TRBD2 (5 bases each). Deletions cut 1 base from V and 2 bases from J, with 14 bases between. Germline loops: CDR1 SGHAT, CDR2 FQNNGV. This CDR3 is built from 16 residues. CDR3 nucleotides: TGTGCCAGCAGCTTAGTAACCGGGACCGTACAAGAGACCCAGTACTTC. It yields the protein CASSLVTGTVQETQYF. The whole variable domain, filled in from reference TRBV11-2 and TRBJ2-5, reads EAGVAQSPRYKIIEKRQSVAFWCNPISGHATLYWYQQILGQGPKLLIQFQNNGVVDDSQLPKDRFSAERLKGVDSTLKIQPAKLEDSAVYLCASSLVTGTVQETQYFGPGTRLLVL.

Many counts were recorded for this clonotype. The chain recombines TRBV7-2 with TRBJ2-1; D could derive from TRBD1 or TRBD2 (5 bases each). From germline, CDR1 is SGHTA and CDR2 FQGNSA. Trimming removed 1 base from V and 5 bases from J, with 9 bases in between. The CDR3 is 14 amino acids. The CDR3 loop is CASSLGWGNNEQFF. In DNA form, the CDR3 reads TGTGCCAGCAGCTTAGGTTGGGGGAACAATGAGCAGTTCTTC.